Each of the 28 T cell receptor beta chains below was sequenced from the same sample in a study of regulatory T cells in long-lasting Graves disease. Construction of TCR beta libraries relied on iRepertoire HTBI primers and on Arm-PCR targeting CDR3 regions. TCRdb ran MiXCR on the multiplex PCR reads and lists one entry per CDR3 protein. The data contain 440,000 or so distinct CDR3 sequences, under 15% of them seen just once; the ten biggest clones take up over 15%. Time point meaning: newly diagnosed GD, antithyroid drugs for less than 3 months. Following extraction of RNA from PBMCs, that RNA was used to make the TCR library. These data are also associated with another study on T cells in Graves' hyperthyroidism and ophthalmopathy.

The starting material was peripheral blood mononuclear cells (PBMCs), obtained at new diagnosis, from a patient treated with antithyroid drugs. Source of these receptors: a woman in her twenties or thirties with Graves disease.

The J gene is TRBJ2-2, the V gene TRBV24-1, with a tentative D call TRBD1 (5 bases). Per germline, CDR1 KGHDR and CDR2 SFDVKD. V shed 4 bases and J shed 1 base, with 12 bases lying between them. The CDR3 is made up of 16 amino acids. The CDR3, as DNA: TGTGCCACCAGTGACCCGGCCAGGGAGAACACCGGGGAGCTGTTTTTT. The encoded protein is CATSDPARENTGELFF.

The chain uses TRBV5-1 and TRBJ2-5, with 10 bases identical to TRBD2. V shed 5 bases, J shed 4 bases, and the junction held 11 bases outside the gene matches. This CDR3 has 16 amino acids. Germline V gene lookup returns CDR1 SGHRS and CDR2 YFSETQ. The CDR3 reads CASRVLAGAVPETQYF. The CDR3 DNA reads as TGCGCCAGCAGAGTCCTAGCGGGAGCGGTTCCAGAGACCCAGTACTTC.

This clonotype was observed a few times. The rearrangement links TRBV10-3 to TRBJ1-1; D remains unclear. The CDR3 contains 15 residues. V was cut by 0 bases and J by 1 base, with 9 bases left in between. The germline CDR1 and CDR2 sequences are ENHRY and SYGVKD. The CDR3 nucleotides are TGTGCCATCAGTGAGTCCGGCAAAGCGAACACTGAAGCTTTCTTT. Translated, it gives CAISESGKANTEAFF.

This clonotype was counted ten times or more. This chain joins TRBV2 and TRBJ2-1; D is perhaps TRBD2 (6 bases). The V gene lost 8 bases and the J gene lost 4 bases, with 15 bases spanning the gap. This CDR3 comprises 14 residues. The germline CDR1 and CDR2 sequences are SNHLY and FYNNEI. The chain's CDR3 is CASFGRERYNEQFF. CDR3 bases: TGTGCCAGCTTTGGACGGGAGAGGTACAATGAGCAGTTCTTC.

The sample holds many counts of this clonotype. The V and J genes are TRBV11-2 and TRBJ2-2; no reliable D call. The CDR3 has 14 residues. Germline V lookup: CDR1 SGHAT, CDR2 FQNNGV. Trimming removed 5 bases from V and 7 bases from J, with 14 bases in between. CDR3 sequence: CASSPSLEIGELFF. For the CDR3, the DNA is TGTGCCAGCAGCCCATCCTTGGAGATCGGGGAGCTGTTTTTT.

At least ten counts were recorded for this clonotype. The chain combines TRBV30 with TRBJ2-7; D is undetermined. Trimming removed 5 bases from V and 3 bases from J, with 14 bases in between. The CDR3 consists of 13 residues. From germline, CDR1 is GTSNPN and CDR2 SVGIG (reference sequence). CDR3 protein: CAWGYSSFYEQYF. In nucleotides, the CDR3 is TGTGCCTGGGGTTACAGCAGTTTCTACGAGCAGTACTTC.

At least ten counts were recorded for this clonotype. The rearrangement links TRBV20-1 to TRBJ2-2; D is undetermined. CDR1 and CDR2 from the germline V gene are DFQATT and SNEGSKA (reference sequence). The CDR3 extends over 11 amino acids. V lost 3 bases and J 4 bases, leaving 3 bases between the germline ends. Here the CDR3 reads CSARTTGELFF. The CDR3 DNA reads as TGCAGTGCTAGGACCACCGGGGAGCTGTTTTTT.

In its sample, this clonotype was seen many times. The rearrangement links TRBV6-2 or TRBV6-3 to TRBJ2-2; D gene unclear. This CDR3 is built from 14 residues. Trimming cost V 4 bases and J 5 bases, with 11 bases left between them. Germline loops: CDR1 MNHEY, CDR2 SVGEGT. Here the CDR3 DNA reads TGTGCCAGCAGTTCCTTAATAGGGACCGGGGAGCTGTTTTTT. It encodes CASSSLIGTGELFF.

This clonotype has a handful of counts. The chain carries TRBV5-1 and TRBJ2-3, with no clear D. V was clipped by 0 bases and J by 2 bases, with 19 bases between them. The CDR3 loop spans 18 amino acids. CDR1 and CDR2 (germline): SGHRS, YFSETQ. The CDR3: CASSLGLLRRKHTDTQYF. The CDR3 DNA is TGCGCCAGCAGCTTGGGGCTTTTGCGGCGGAAACACACAGATACGCAGTATTTT.

This clonotype was seen ten or more times. This rearrangement joins TRBV15 to TRBJ1-1; the D is unclear. Germline V gene data show CDR1 as LNHNV and CDR2 as YYDKDF (reference sequence). This CDR3 has 12 amino acids. Deletions cut 4 bases from V and 1 base from J, with 4 bases between. The CDR3 nucleotides are TGTGCCACCAGCATGAGGAACACTGAAGCTTTCTTT. Residues: CATSMRNTEAFF.

The genes are TRBV11-2 and TRBJ1-5; D is possibly TRBD1 (6 bases). Germline CDR1 SGHAT, CDR2 FQNNGV. This CDR3 has 15 residues. The V end was cut by 2 bases, the J end by 3 bases, with 11 bases between. The CDR3 DNA reads TGTGCCAGCAGCTTATCCGGACAGTACAATCAGCCCCAGCATTTT. It yields the protein CASSLSGQYNQPQHF. Full variable domain (outside the CDR3, taken from reference TRBV11-2 and TRBJ1-5): EAGVAQSPRYKIIEKRQSVAFWCNPISGHATLYWYQQILGQGPKLLIQFQNNGVVDDSQLPKDRFSAERLKGVDSTLKIQPAKLEDSAVYLCASSLSGQYNQPQHFGDGTRLSIL.

This clonotype was seen a few times. This sequence joins TRBV29-1 and TRBJ1-2, with D possibly matching TRBD1 (6 bases). Trimming removed 6 bases from V and 7 bases from J, with 15 bases in between. Germline CDR1 and CDR2: SQVTM and ANQGSEA. This CDR3 is built from 12 residues. CDR3 bases: TGCAGCGTATTGACAGGTCCGCGTGGCTACACCTTC. It codes for CSVLTGPRGYTF.

This clonotype was detected ten times or more. The chain joins TRBV20-1 to TRBJ2-3; 8 nucleotides match TRBD2. Germline CDR1 is DFQATT and CDR2 is SNEGSKA (reference sequence). V dropped 1 base and J dropped 7; count of bases not matched to a gene: 10. This CDR3 has 15 amino acids. CDR3 residues: CSARVPSGSANTQYF. In DNA, the CDR3 is TGCAGTGCTAGAGTCCCCAGCGGGAGTGCGAATACGCAGTATTTT.

This clonotype has a count of ten or more. This sequence joins TRBV12-3 or TRBV12-4 and TRBJ1-1; 8 nucleotides line up with TRBD1. J was trimmed by 5 bases and V by 6 bases; bases with no gene match: 8. The CDR3 has 14 amino acids. CDR3 in DNA: TGTGCCAGCAGCCAGACAGGGGAAACGACTGAAGCTTTCTTT. Encoded protein: CASSQTGETTEAFF.

This clonotype was found a few times. The J gene is TRBJ1-2, the V gene TRBV20-1; weak D call: TRBD1 (6 bases). The V gene's germline CDR1 is DFQATT and CDR2 SNEGSKA (reference sequence). CDR3 length: 11 amino acids. Trimming shortened V by 6 bases and J by 10 bases, and 15 bases separated the two germline ends. Written as DNA, the CDR3 is TGCAGTGCAACCGAAGGGGGGATCTACACCTTC. Translating gives CSATEGGIYTF.

The chain carries TRBV12-3 or TRBV12-4 and TRBJ2-5, with 8 bases fitting TRBD1. The J call may be mistaken, given a closer DNA end match to TRBJ2-1. The CDR3 extends over 13 amino acids. CDR3 sequence (DNA): TGTGCCACCACTTGGCAGGGGGCGCATGAGCAGTTCTTC. Amino acids: CATTWQGAHEQFF.

This clonotype was detected many times. V gene TRBV19 combines with J gene TRBJ1-1; 10 nucleotides agree with TRBD1. The V gene end was trimmed by 6 bases and the J gene end by 4 bases; junction bases not matched to a gene: 17. The CDR3 contains 18 residues. Germline V gene sequence: CDR1 LNHDA, CDR2 SQIVND (reference sequence). The chain's CDR3 is CASRPSTGTGVKGTEAFF. In nucleotides, the CDR3 is TGTGCCAGTAGACCCTCAACCGGGACAGGGGTGAAGGGCACTGAAGCTTTCTTT.

J is TRBJ2-5 and V is TRBV7-9; the match to TRBD2 covers 11 bases. The germline V gene encodes CDR1 SEHNR and CDR2 FQNEAQ (reference sequence). V trimming: 4 bases; J trimming: 4 bases; junction bases outside the gene matches: 14. There are 18 residues in the CDR3. The CDR3 protein is CASSSPLAGAGGPETQYF. The CDR3 DNA sequence: TGTGCCAGCAGCTCCCCACTAGCGGGAGCGGGAGGGCCAGAGACCCAGTACTTC.

This clonotype has ten or more counts. The rearrangement uses TRBV19 and TRBJ1-5; D call uncertain. Trimming removed 4 bases from V and 6 bases from J, with 16 bases in between. The V gene's germline CDR1 is LNHDA and CDR2 SQIVND (reference sequence). The length of the CDR3 is 15 residues. The CDR3 protein is CASSTVEAVAQPQHF. CDR3 sequence (DNA): TGTGCCAGTAGTACTGTAGAGGCAGTAGCTCAGCCCCAGCATTTT.

This clonotype was seen at least ten times. The gene calls are TRBV20-1 and TRBJ2-1; D is unresolved. Germline CDR1 DFQATT, CDR2 SNEGSKA (reference sequence). This CDR3 region has 12 residues. Trimming pared 3 bases from V and 6 bases from J, leaving 9 bases between. The CDR3 DNA sequence: TGCAGTGCTAGGACTTCGGGCAATGAGCAGTTCTTC. Protein: CSARTSGNEQFF.

This clonotype was detected ten times or more. This chain joins TRBV6-5 and TRBJ2-5; TRBD2 might be the D (5 bases). The V end lost 2 bases, the J end lost 5 bases, and 12 bases lay between the germline ends. The germline V gene encodes CDR1 MNHEY and CDR2 SVGAGI. This CDR3 region has 14 residues. The CDR3 nucleotides read TGTGCCAGCAGTTACGGGGAGTCCCAGGAGACCCAGTACTTC. It specifies CASSYGESQETQYF.

This clonotype came up many times. The chain couples TRBV14 to TRBJ2-5; maybe TRBD2 (6 bases). The CDR3 covers 16 residues. CDR1 and CDR2 from the germline V gene are SGHDN and FVKESK. Trimming left V 1 base short and J 2 bases short, with 14 bases between. CDR3 sequence: CASSQGRLALQETQYF. In DNA form, the CDR3 reads TGTGCCAGCAGCCAAGGGCGTCTAGCGCTACAAGAGACCCAGTACTTC.

The rearrangement links TRBV4-1 to TRBJ2-5, with 7 bases matching TRBD1. This CDR3 is built from 16 residues. Looked up from germline, CDR1 is MGHRA and CDR2 is YSYEKL. V was clipped by 0 bases and J by 5 bases; unmatched bases: 9. DNA for the CDR3: TGCGCCAGCAGCCAAGATACAGGACAGGCTGTGGAGACCCAGTACTTC. Translation: CASSQDTGQAVETQYF.

This clonotype was seen at least ten times. CDR3 DNA sequence: TGTGCCAGCAGCTTACGCCGGGACAGGGGGTCGGAGACCCAGTACTTC. Its protein is CASSLRRDRGSETQYF. The rearrangement links TRBV11-2 to TRBJ2-5; 11 nucleotides match TRBD1. Germline-derived CDR1 and CDR2 are SGHAT and FQNNGV. The CDR3 loop spans 16 amino acids. J gave up 5 bases and V 2 bases, and 7 bases lay outside the gene matches.

This clonotype appeared many times. The rearrangement joins TRBV28 to TRBJ1-6; D gene ambiguous. Germline CDR1 and CDR2: MDHEN and SYDVKM. V lost 6 bases and J lost 7, with 7 bases in between. This CDR3 comprises 12 residues. Written as DNA, the CDR3 is TGTGCCAGCAGGGGCCCAAATTCACCCCTCCACTTT. Translating gives CASRGPNSPLHF. The full variable domain, completed using reference TRBV28 and TRBJ1-6, is DVKVTQSSRYLVKRTGEKVFLECVQDMDHENMFWYRQDPGLGLRLIYFSYDVKMKEKGDIPEGYSVSREKKERFSLILESASTNQTSMYLCASRGPNSPLHFGNGTRLTVT.

This clonotype appeared many times. V gene TRBV11-2 combines with J gene TRBJ2-5, with D tentatively TRBD1 (6 bases). V was shortened by 0 bases and J by 5 bases, with 25 bases between the two germline ends. The CDR3 is 19 amino acids. CDR1 and CDR2 from the germline V gene are SGHAT and FQNNGV. The CDR3 sequence is CASSLERPNRVSRVETQYF. In DNA form, the CDR3 reads TGTGCCAGCAGCTTAGAGAGGCCCAACAGGGTTTCAAGGGTCGAGACCCAGTACTTC.

This clonotype appeared a few times. CDR3: CASSEGFTYNLFF. In DNA, the CDR3 is TGTGCCAGCAGTGAAGGGTTCACATACAATCTGTTTTTT. The genes are TRBV6-2 or TRBV6-3 and TRBJ1-4; no definite D call. The CDR3 extends over 13 amino acids. Deletions cut 5 bases from V and 14 bases from J, with 18 bases between. In germline, CDR1 is MNHEY, CDR2 SVGEGT.

There are a few counts of this clonotype. The rearrangement links TRBV20-1 to TRBJ2-7; D is undetermined. Germline CDR1 DFQATT, CDR2 SNEGSKA (reference sequence). V gave up 4 bases and J gave up 3 bases, with 10 bases separating them. The CDR3 is made up of 12 amino acids. CDR3 coding DNA: TGCAGTGCTACCGAGAGGTTCTACGAGCAGTACTTC. Its protein is CSATERFYEQYF.